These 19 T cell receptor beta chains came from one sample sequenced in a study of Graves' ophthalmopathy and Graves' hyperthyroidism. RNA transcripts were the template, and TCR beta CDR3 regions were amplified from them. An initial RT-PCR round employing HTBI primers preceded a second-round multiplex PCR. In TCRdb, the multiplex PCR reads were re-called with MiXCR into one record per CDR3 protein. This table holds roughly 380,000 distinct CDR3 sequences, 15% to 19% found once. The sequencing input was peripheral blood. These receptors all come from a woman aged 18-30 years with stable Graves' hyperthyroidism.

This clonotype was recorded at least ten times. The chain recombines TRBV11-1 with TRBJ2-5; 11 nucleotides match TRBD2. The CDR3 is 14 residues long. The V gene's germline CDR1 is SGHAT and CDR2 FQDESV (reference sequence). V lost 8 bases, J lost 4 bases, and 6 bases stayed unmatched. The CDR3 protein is CASSTSGGSETQYF. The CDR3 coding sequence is TGTGCCAGCTCCACTAGCGGGGGTTCAGAGACCCAGTACTTC.

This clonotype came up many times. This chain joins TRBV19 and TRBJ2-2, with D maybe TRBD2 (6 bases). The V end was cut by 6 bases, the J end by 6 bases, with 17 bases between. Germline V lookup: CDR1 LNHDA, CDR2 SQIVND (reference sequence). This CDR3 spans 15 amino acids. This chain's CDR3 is CASSSYGGGAGELFF. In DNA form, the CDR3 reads TGTGCCAGTAGCTCATACGGGGGTGGTGCCGGGGAGCTGTTTTTT.

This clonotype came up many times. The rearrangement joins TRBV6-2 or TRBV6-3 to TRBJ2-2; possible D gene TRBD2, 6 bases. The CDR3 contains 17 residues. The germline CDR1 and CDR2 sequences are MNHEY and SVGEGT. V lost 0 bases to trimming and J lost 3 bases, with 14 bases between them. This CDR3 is CASSYSRASDYTGELFF. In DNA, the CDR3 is TGTGCCAGCAGTTACTCGAGGGCTAGCGACTACACCGGGGAGCTGTTTTTT.

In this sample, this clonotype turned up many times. The CDR3 reads CASSLIAGISSVETQYF. The CDR3 nucleotides read TGTGCCAGCAGTTTAATCGCAGGGATTAGTAGCGTAGAGACCCAGTACTTC. The gene calls are TRBV27 and TRBJ2-5, with D perhaps assigned TRBD1 or TRBD2 (5 bases each). Trimming left V 2 bases short and J 4 bases short, with 20 bases between. In germline, CDR1 is MNHEY, CDR2 SMNVEV (reference sequence). The CDR3 has 17 amino acids.

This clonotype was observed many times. The CDR3 nucleotides are TGCAGCGTTGCCCCTTGGGACAGGGGGCAATGGGAGACCCAGTACTTC. It codes for CSVAPWDRGQWETQYF. This rearrangement joins TRBV29-1 to TRBJ2-5; 12 positions match TRBD1. Looked up from germline, CDR1 is SQVTM and CDR2 is ANQGSEA. The junction had 11 bases not matched to a gene; V was cut back by 4 bases and J by 5 bases. The CDR3 extends over 16 amino acids.

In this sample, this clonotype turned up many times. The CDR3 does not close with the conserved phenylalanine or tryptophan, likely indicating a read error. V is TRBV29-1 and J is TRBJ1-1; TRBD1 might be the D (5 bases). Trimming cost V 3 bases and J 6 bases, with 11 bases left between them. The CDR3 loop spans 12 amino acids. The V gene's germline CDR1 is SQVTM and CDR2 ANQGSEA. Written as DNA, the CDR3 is TGCAGCGTTGAGGTGTCCAGGGCTGAAGCTTTCCTT. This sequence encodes CSVEVSRAEAFL.

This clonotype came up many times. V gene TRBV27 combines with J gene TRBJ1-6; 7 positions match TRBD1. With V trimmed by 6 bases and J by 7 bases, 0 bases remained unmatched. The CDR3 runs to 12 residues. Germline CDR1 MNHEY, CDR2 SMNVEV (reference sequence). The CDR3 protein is CASRTGNSPLHF. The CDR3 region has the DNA TGTGCCAGCAGGACAGGGAATTCACCCCTCCACTTT.

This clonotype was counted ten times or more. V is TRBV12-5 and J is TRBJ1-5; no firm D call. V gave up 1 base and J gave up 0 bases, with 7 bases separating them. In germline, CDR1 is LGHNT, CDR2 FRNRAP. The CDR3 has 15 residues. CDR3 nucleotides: TGTGCTAGTGGTTTGGGGTCATATAGCAATCAGCCCCAGCATTTT. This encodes CASGLGSYSNQPQHF.

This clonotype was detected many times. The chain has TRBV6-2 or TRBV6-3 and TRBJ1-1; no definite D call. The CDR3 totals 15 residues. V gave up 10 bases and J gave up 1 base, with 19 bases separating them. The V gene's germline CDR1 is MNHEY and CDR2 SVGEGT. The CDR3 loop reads CATTGSGLKNTEAFF. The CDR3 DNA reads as TGTGCCACCACTGGGTCAGGACTGAAGAACACTGAAGCTTTCTTT.

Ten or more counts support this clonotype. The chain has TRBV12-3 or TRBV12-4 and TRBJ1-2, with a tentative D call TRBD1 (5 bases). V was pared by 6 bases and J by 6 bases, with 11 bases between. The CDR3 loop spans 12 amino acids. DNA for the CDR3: TGTGCCAGCAGATCGCGGGGGAATGGCTACACCTTC. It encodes CASRSRGNGYTF.

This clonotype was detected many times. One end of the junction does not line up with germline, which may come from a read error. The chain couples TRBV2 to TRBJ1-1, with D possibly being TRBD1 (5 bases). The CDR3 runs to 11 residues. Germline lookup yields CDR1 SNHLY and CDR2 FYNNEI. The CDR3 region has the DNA TGTGCCAGCAGTGGGGGGGGAAAGCTTTCTTTC. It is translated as CASSGGGKLSF.

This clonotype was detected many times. The CDR3 DNA reads TGTGCCAGCAGTCTAGGACAGGGCAATCAGCCCCAGCATTTT. It codes for CASSLGQGNQPQHF. V and J are TRBV12-3 or TRBV12-4 and TRBJ1-5; 7 bases agree with TRBD1. The CDR3 contains 14 residues. V dropped 5 bases and J dropped 2; count of bases not matched to a gene: 3.

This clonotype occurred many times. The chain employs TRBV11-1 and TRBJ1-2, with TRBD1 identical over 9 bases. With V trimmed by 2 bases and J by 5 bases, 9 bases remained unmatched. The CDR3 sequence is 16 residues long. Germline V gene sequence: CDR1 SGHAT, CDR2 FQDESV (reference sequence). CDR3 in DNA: TGTGCCAGCAGCTTACCGGGACAGGGCAAAGGTTATGGCTACACCTTC. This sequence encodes CASSLPGQGKGYGYTF.

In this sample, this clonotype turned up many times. CDR3 bases: TGTGCCAGTAGTTCTTCCGTCGGGCAGATGCTCTATGGCTACACCTTC. This codes for CASSSSVGQMLYGYTF. The chain uses TRBV19 and TRBJ1-2; D gene uncertain. Trimming removed 5 bases at V and 4 bases at J, with 20 bases between. This CDR3 comprises 16 residues. CDR1 and CDR2 from the germline V gene are LNHDA and SQIVND (reference sequence).

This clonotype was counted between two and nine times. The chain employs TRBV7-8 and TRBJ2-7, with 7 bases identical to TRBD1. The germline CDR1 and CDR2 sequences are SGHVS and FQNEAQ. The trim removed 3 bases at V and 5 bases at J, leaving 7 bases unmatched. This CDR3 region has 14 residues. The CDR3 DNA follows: TGTGCCAGCAGCTTTCCACTCACAGGGGACGAGCAGTACTTC. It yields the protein CASSFPLTGDEQYF.

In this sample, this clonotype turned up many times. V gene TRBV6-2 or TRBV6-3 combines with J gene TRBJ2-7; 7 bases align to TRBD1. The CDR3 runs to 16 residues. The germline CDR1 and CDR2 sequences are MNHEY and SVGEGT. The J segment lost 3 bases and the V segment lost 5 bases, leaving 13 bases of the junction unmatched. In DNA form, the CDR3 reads TGTGCCAGCAGTCTCGAATCTTTCAGGGGGAACTACGAGCAGTACTTC. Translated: CASSLESFRGNYEQYF.

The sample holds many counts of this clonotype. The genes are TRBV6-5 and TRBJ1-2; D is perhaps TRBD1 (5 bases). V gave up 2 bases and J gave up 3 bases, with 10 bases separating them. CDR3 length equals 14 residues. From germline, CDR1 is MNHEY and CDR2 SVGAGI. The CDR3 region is CASSYPGGDYGYTF. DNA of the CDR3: TGTGCCAGCAGTTACCCGGGGGGGGACTATGGCTACACCTTC.

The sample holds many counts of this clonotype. CDR3 sequence: CSARDPQGDQPQHF. CDR3 nucleotides: TGCAGTGCTAGAGATCCCCAGGGCGATCAGCCCCAGCATTTT. The chain uses TRBV20-1 and TRBJ1-5, with a weak D call TRBD1 (5 bases). Germline CDR1 and CDR2: DFQATT and SNEGSKA (reference sequence). The CDR3 runs 14 residues. Trimming pared 0 bases from V and 5 bases from J, leaving 11 bases between.

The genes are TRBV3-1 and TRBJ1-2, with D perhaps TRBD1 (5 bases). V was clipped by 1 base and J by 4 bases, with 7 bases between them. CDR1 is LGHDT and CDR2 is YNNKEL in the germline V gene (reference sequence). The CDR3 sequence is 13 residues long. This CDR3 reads CASSQGDLYGYTF. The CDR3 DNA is TGTGCCAGCAGCCAAGGGGACCTCTATGGCTACACCTTC.